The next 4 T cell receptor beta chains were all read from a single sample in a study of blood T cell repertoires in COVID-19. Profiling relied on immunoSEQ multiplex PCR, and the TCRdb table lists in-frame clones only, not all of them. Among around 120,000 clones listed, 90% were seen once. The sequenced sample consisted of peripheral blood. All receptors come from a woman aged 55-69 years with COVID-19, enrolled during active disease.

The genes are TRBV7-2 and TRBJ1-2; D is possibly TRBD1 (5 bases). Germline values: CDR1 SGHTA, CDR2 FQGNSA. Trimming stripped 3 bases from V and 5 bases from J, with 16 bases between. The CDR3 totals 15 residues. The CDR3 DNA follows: TGTGCCAGCAGCTTTCGTACAGGCAGTTTTTATGGCTACACCTTC. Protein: CASSFRTGSFYGYTF.

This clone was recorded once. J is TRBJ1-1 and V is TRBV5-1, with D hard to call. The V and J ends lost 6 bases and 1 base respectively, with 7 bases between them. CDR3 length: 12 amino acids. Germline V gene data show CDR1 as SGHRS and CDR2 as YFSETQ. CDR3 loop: CASTAGNTEAFF. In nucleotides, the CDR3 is TGCGCCAGCACCGCGGGGAACACTGAAGCTTTCTTT.

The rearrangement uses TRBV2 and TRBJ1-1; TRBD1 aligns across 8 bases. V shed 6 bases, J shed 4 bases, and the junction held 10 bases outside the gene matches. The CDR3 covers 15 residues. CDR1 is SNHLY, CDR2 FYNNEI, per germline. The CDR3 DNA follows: TGTGCCAGCAGAGAGAGGATTACAGGGGGCACTGAAGCTTTCTTT. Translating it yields CASRERITGGTEAFF.

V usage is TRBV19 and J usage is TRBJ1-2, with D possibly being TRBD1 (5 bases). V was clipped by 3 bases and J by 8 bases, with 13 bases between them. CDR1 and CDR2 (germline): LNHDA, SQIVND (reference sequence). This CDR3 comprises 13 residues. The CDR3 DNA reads TGTGCCAGTAGTATTGAAGGGGTTCGCGGCTACACCTTC. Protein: CASSIEGVRGYTF.